The rows below give T cell receptor beta chains drawn from one sample of a study of cytomegalovirus exposure and HLA in healthy donors. This table comes from immunoSEQ multiplex PCR, and its TCRdb copy is limited to in-frame clones, with some not included. This table holds some 92,000 clones, 65% to 80% found once. The source material was PBMCs. The receptors here all came from a man aged 25-40 years in good health and CMV-seronegative. Each CDR3 is given with its conserved first and last residue. D genes are given only for firm matches. Rows may omit the clone size; those that give it use once, few, many or a size class.

clone_size	d_call	v_call	j_call	cdr3_aa	cdr3_nt
-	-	TRBV7-3	TRBJ1-3	CASSRGSGNTIYF	TGTGCCAGCAGCCGGGGCTCTGGAAACACCATATATTTT
-	-	TRBV28	TRBJ1-5	CASIGQGSGSNQPQHF	TGTGCCAGCATCGGGCAGGGGAGTGGGAGCAATCAGCCCCAGCATTTT
-	-	TRBV5-4	TRBJ1-1	CASSLPWNTEAFF	TGTGCCAGCAGCTTGCCTTGGAACACTGAAGCTTTCTTT
-	TRBD1	TRBV19	TRBJ1-1	CASSIPTGGKDTEAFF	TGTGCCAGTAGTATACCCACAGGGGGCAAGGACACTGAAGCTTTCTTT
-	-	TRBV19	TRBJ2-3	CASSYGGSTDTQYF	TGTGCCAGTAGTTATGGCGGCAGCACAGATACGCAGTATTTT
-	-	TRBV14	TRBJ1-3	CASSPSGLFGSSGNTIYF	TGTGCCAGCAGCCCGTCCGGACTTTTCGGGAGCTCTGGAAACACCATATATTTT
-	TRBD1	TRBV19	TRBJ2-7	CASSIGTGPHEQYF	TGTGCCAGTAGTATTGGGACAGGGCCCCACGAGCAGTACTTC
few	TRBD1	TRBV28	TRBJ1-5	CASRDGTGGQPQHF	TGTGCCAGCAGGGACGGGACAGGGGGTCAGCCCCAGCATTTT
-	-	TRBV7-8	TRBJ1-1	CASSWPEGGTEAFF	TGTGCCAGCAGCTGGCCCGAGGGAGGCACTGAAGCTTTCTTT
once	TRBD1	TRBV5-1	TRBJ2-2	CASSHLQGTNTGELFF	TGCGCCAGCAGCCACTTACAGGGGACGAACACCGGGGAGCTGTTTTTT
few	-	TRBV7-9	TRBJ1-2	CASSADQSNYGYTF	TGTGCCAGCAGCGCCGATCAGTCTAACTATGGCTACACCTTC
-	-	TRBV25-1	TRBJ1-1	CASSPRTLNTEAFF	TGTGCCAGCAGTCCCCGGACATTGAACACTGAAGCTTTCTTT
-	TRBD2	TRBV10-3	TRBJ2-7	CAISPAGLAVISPIGESYEQYF	TGTGCCATCAGCCCGGCGGGACTAGCGGTGATTTCGCCAATAGGGGAGTCCTACGAGCAGTACTTC
-	-	TRBV29-1	TRBJ1-1	CSVEKGITEAFF	TGCAGCGTTGAAAAGGGGATTACTGAAGCTTTCTTT
-	TRBD1	TRBV27	TRBJ1-6	CASSRTGVGNSPLHF	TGTGCCAGCAGTAGGACAGGGGTCGGGAATTCACCCCTCCACTTT
-	-	TRBV29-1	TRBJ1-2	CSVYSMSGYTF	TGCAGCGTATATTCGATGAGTGGCTACACCTTC
-	-	TRBV7-9	TRBJ1-4	CASSLVGGPNEKLFF	TGTGCCAGCAGCTTAGTCGGGGGACCTAATGAAAAACTGTTTTTT
-	-	TRBV6-1	TRBJ2-3	CASFPRGGHTDTQYF	TGTGCCAGCTTCCCTAGGGGGGGCCACACAGATACGCAGTATTTT
few	TRBD1	TRBV9	TRBJ1-2	CASSVGQGAYSGYTF	TGTGCCAGCAGCGTGGGACAGGGAGCTTATTCTGGCTACACCTTC
-	-	TRBV5-4	TRBJ1-1	CASSLGRGNTEAFF	TGTGCCAGCAGCTTGGGGCGCGGGAACACTGAAGCTTTCTTT
few	-	TRBV6-5	TRBJ1-3	CASSWQAGSGNTIYF	TGTGCCAGCAGTTGGCAGGCAGGGTCTGGAAACACCATATATTTT
few	TRBD1	TRBV5-5	TRBJ2-7	CASSLSRDSSYEQYF	TGTGCCAGCAGCTTGAGCAGGGACAGCTCCTACGAGCAGTACTTC
-	-	TRBV7-8	TRBJ1-5	CASSDTVGQLFNQPQHF	TGTGCCAGCAGCGACACAGTTGGACAGCTCTTTAATCAGCCCCAGCATTTT
once	TRBD1	TRBV5-1	TRBJ2-4	CASSPGTGGRGIQYF	TGCGCCAGCAGCCCAGGGACAGGGGGTAGGGGCATTCAGTACTTC
few	-	TRBV2	TRBJ1-1	CASPRGTEAFF	TGTGCCAGCCCCCGGGGCACTGAAGCTTTCTTT
-	-	TRBV6-1	TRBJ2-3	CASSPNRGGTDTQYF	TGTGCCAGCAGTCCAAACAGGGGAGGTACAGATACGCAGTATTTT
-	TRBD1	TRBV6-1	TRBJ1-5	CASSDDRGLYSNQPQHF	TGTGCCAGCAGTGATGACAGGGGACTCTATAGCAATCAGCCCCAGCATTTT
-	-	TRBV19	TRBJ1-1	CASSIPSTADTEAFF	TGTGCCAGTAGTATTCCTTCCACCGCGGACACTGAAGCTTTCTTT
few	TRBD2	TRBV4-3	TRBJ2-7	CASSQDGTSGLYEQYF	TGCGCCAGCAGCCAAGACGGGACTAGCGGGCTCTACGAGCAGTACTTC
-	-	TRBV7-2	TRBJ2-1	CASTIDSSSYNEQFF	TGTGCCAGCACCATAGACAGTAGCTCCTACAATGAGCAGTTCTTC
-	-	TRBV18	TRBJ2-7	CASSPGGEGYEQYF	TGTGCCAGCTCACCCGGGGGAGAGGGGTACGAGCAGTACTTC
-	-	TRBV11-3	TRBJ1-2	CASSSAGGRNYGYTF	TGTGCCAGCAGCTCTGCCGGCGGCAGAAACTATGGCTACACCTTC
-	TRBD1	TRBV9	TRBJ1-1	CASNRQGDTEAFF	TGTGCCAGCAACCGACAGGGAGACACTGAAGCTTTCTTT
-	-	TRBV30	TRBJ1-5	CAWSDPGRAQPQHF	TGTGCCTGGAGTGACCCTGGCAGGGCGCAGCCCCAGCATTTT
-	TRBD1	TRBV6-1	TRBJ2-7	CASSGLGQGLGVGEQYF	TGTGCCAGCAGTGGTTTGGGACAGGGTTTAGGGGTAGGGGAGCAGTACTTC
-	-	TRBV5-1	TRBJ2-3	CASSLAPESTDTQYF	TGCGCCAGCAGCTTGGCCCCTGAGAGCACAGATACGCAGTATTTT
-	TRBD2	TRBV18	TRBJ2-7	CASSPRGLAGGHEQYF	TGTGCCAGCTCACCCAGGGGACTAGCGGGGGGGCACGAGCAGTACTTC
-	-	TRBV2	TRBJ1-3	CASSDMGGTGNTIYF	TGTGCCAGCAGTGATATGGGAGGAACTGGAAACACCATATATTTT
-	TRBD1	TRBV5-1	TRBJ2-1	CASSRDRGYNEQFF	TGCGCCAGCTCCCGGGACAGGGGCTACAATGAGCAGTTCTTC
once	TRBD1	TRBV28	TRBJ2-7	CASRDRGYYEQYF	TGTGCCAGCAGGGACAGGGGGTACTACGAGCAGTACTTC
-	TRBD1	TRBV6-1	TRBJ2-5	CASSEAGRGQETQYF	TGTGCCAGCAGTGAAGCGGGCAGGGGGCAAGAGACCCAGTACTTC
-	TRBD1	TRBV7-9	TRBJ2-6	CASRPSGTGGSGANVLTF	TGTGCCAGCAGGCCTTCCGGGACAGGGGGCTCTGGGGCCAACGTCCTGACTTTC
-	TRBD1	TRBV7-6	TRBJ2-1	CASSPARGQGSNEQFF	TGTGCCAGCAGCCCAGCCCGTGGACAGGGGTCCAATGAGCAGTTCTTC
-	-	TRBV7-2	TRBJ1-1	CASTRTAMNTEAFF	TGTGCCAGCACCAGGACAGCCATGAACACTGAAGCTTTCTTT
-	-	TRBV7-2	TRBJ1-6	CASNPGKFNSPLHF	TGTGCCAGCAACCCCGGGAAGTTTAATTCACCCCTCCACTTT
-	-	TRBV30	TRBJ1-5	CAARRAGGNQPQHF	TGTGCCGCCCGAAGGGCAGGGGGCAATCAGCCCCAGCATTTT
-	-	TRBV15	TRBJ1-1	CATSSGLEGTEAFF	TGTGCCACCAGCTCAGGCCTGGAGGGCACTGAAGCTTTCTTT
-	-	TRBV7-2	TRBJ1-1	CASSLDPGLTEAFF	TGTGCCAGCAGCTTAGATCCCGGTTTGACTGAAGCTTTCTTT
-	-	TRBV6-1	TRBJ1-3	CASSEGVLRNTIYF	TGTGCCAGCAGTGAGGGCGTCTTGAGAAACACCATATATTTT
-	-	TRBV6-5	TRBJ1-1	CASRTQLSEAFF	TGTGCCAGCAGAACACAGTTGTCTGAAGCTTTCTTT
-	-	TRBV11-2	TRBJ1-1	CASSLDRAEAFF	TGTGCCAGCAGCTTAGACAGGGCTGAAGCTTTCTTT
-	TRBD1	TRBV30	TRBJ1-4	CAWSRGQGSEKLFF	TGTGCCTGGAGCCGTGGACAGGGGAGCGAAAAACTGTTTTTT
few	TRBD1	TRBV15	TRBJ1-5	CATRTGRTLYSNQPQHF	TGTGCCACAAGGACAGGGCGCACCCTTTATAGCAATCAGCCCCAGCATTTT
-	-	TRBV9	TRBJ2-1	CASSVAGGLQGDEQFF	TGTGCCAGCAGCGTAGCTGGGGGACTCCAGGGGGATGAGCAGTTCTTC